Shown below are 30 T cell receptor beta chains from a single sample sequenced in a study of T cells after yellow fever vaccination. TCRdb re-called the 5' RACE reads with MiXCR, one entry per CDR3 protein. The table has roughly 320,000 distinct CDR3 sequences, about 10% seen once. The sequences come from CD4+ T cells sorted from PBMCs, collected 45 days after the yellow fever booster vaccination. These receptors were obtained from a man aged 18 to 35 who received the YFV17D yellow fever vaccine.

The chain has TRBV9 and TRBJ2-3; 7 positions match TRBD2. CDR1 and CDR2 from the germline V gene are SGDLS and YYNGEE. Trimming at V came to 0 bases and at J to 4 bases, leaving 5 bases not matched to a gene. The CDR3 consists of 15 residues. CDR3 sequence reads: CASSVGAGRPDTQYF. The CDR3 DNA reads as TGTGCCAGCAGCGTAGGAGCGGGGAGACCAGATACGCAGTATTTT. Looking up the rest from reference TRBV9 and TRBJ2-3 gives the full variable domain: DSGVTQTPKHLITATGQRVTLRCSPRSGDLSVYWYQQSLDQGLQFLIQYYNGEERAKGNILERFSAQQFPDLHSELNLSSLELGDSALYFCASSVGAGRPDTQYFGPGTRLTVL.

This clonotype showed up just a few times. The rearrangement joins TRBV6-2 or TRBV6-3 to TRBJ2-1, with D possibly TRBD2 on 7 matching bases. This CDR3 contains 14 residues. CDR1 is MNHEY and CDR2 is SVGEGT in the germline V gene. The germline V and J ends were trimmed by 6 bases and 4 bases, with 13 bases remaining between them. The CDR3 reads CASSRGGAYNEQFF. The CDR3, as DNA: TGTGCCAGCAGCCGCGGGGGCGCGTACAATGAGCAGTTCTTC.

The J gene is TRBJ2-6, the V gene TRBV20-1; D remains ambiguous. Germline loops: CDR1 DFQATT, CDR2 SNEGSKA (reference sequence). The CDR3 loop spans 15 amino acids. V was clipped by 6 bases and J by 0 bases, with 12 bases between them. The CDR3 here is CSANEQSSGANVLTF. CDR3 sequence (DNA): TGCAGTGCCAACGAACAGAGCTCTGGGGCCAACGTCCTGACTTTC.

CDR3 sequence (DNA): TGTGCCAGCACCATGGGGGGGCAAGCTTTCTTT. Its translation is CASTMGGQAFF. This chain links TRBV6-6 with TRBJ1-1, with a tentative D call TRBD1 (6 bases). Trimming shortened V by 7 bases and J by 9 bases, and 12 bases separated the two germline ends. This CDR3 has 11 residues. The V gene's germline CDR1 is MNHNY and CDR2 SVGAGI (reference sequence).

This clonotype showed up just a few times. The J gene is TRBJ2-1, the V gene TRBV2; D is unclear. The CDR3 has 14 amino acids. V was pared by 2 bases and J by 4 bases, with 9 bases between. CDR1 is SNHLY, CDR2 FYNNEI, per germline. The CDR3 nucleotides are TGTGCCAGCAGTGAAACCCCCGGGTACAATGAGCAGTTCTTC. Translation gives CASSETPGYNEQFF.

This clonotype was seen at least ten times. The chain employs TRBV10-3 and TRBJ2-7; D perhaps matches TRBD1 (6 bases). CDR1 ENHRY and CDR2 SYGVKD come from the germline V gene. V was clipped by 9 bases and J by 0 bases, with 15 bases between them. The CDR3 is made up of 14 amino acids. The CDR3 sequence: CAIKDSPTSYEQYF. CDR3 sequence (DNA): TGTGCCATTAAGGACAGTCCCACCTCCTACGAGCAGTACTTC.

This clonotype has only a few counts. The chain is built from TRBV11-2 and TRBJ2-7; D ambiguous. Trimming took off 3 bases at V and 7 bases at J, with 10 bases between the two ends. The CDR3 is 12 amino acids. From germline, CDR1 is SGHAT and CDR2 FQNNGV. This CDR3 is CASSLRTWEQYV. The CDR3 DNA is TGTGCCAGCAGCTTGCGGACGTGGGAGCAGTACGTC.

The genes are TRBV20-1 and TRBJ2-5; TRBD2 matches 10 bases. This CDR3 region has 14 residues. The junction had 2 bases not matched to a gene; V was cut back by 4 bases and J by 0 bases. The germline gives CDR1 DFQATT, CDR2 SNEGSKA (reference sequence). The CDR3 reads CSAISGGHQETQYF. The CDR3 DNA reads TGCAGTGCTATTAGCGGGGGGCACCAAGAGACCCAGTACTTC.

There are a few counts of this clonotype. The CDR3 is CSVEDGVGTEQYF. The CDR3 DNA reads as TGCAGCGTTGAAGATGGGGTTGGGACAGAGCAGTACTTC. This chain joins TRBV29-1 and TRBJ2-7; possibly TRBD1 for D (6 bases). The germline V gene has CDR1 SQVTM and CDR2 ANQGSEA. This CDR3 spans 13 amino acids. Deletions cut 0 bases from V and 7 bases from J, with 13 bases between.

The rearrangement joins TRBV11-2 to TRBJ2-4, with D unresolved. This CDR3 spans 14 amino acids. The germline gives CDR1 SGHAT, CDR2 FQNNGV. The V gene lost 6 bases and the J gene lost 5 bases, with 14 bases spanning the gap. The CDR3 spells CASSPLNRENIQYF. CDR3 DNA sequence: TGTGCCAGCAGTCCATTAAACAGAGAAAACATTCAGTACTTC.

This clonotype was seen more than once but under ten times. The chain carries TRBV18 and TRBJ2-5; possible D gene TRBD2, 6 bases. The CDR3 extends over 14 amino acids. Trimming took 3 bases from V and 2 from J, leaving 10 bases between them. Germline V gene lookup returns CDR1 KGHSH and CDR2 LQKENI. CDR3 sequence reads: CASSPRGRQETQYF. Here the CDR3 DNA reads TGTGCCAGCTCACCGCGGGGACGGCAAGAGACCCAGTACTTC.

The chain uses TRBV7-2 and TRBJ2-5, with a weak D call TRBD1 (5 bases). This CDR3 has 15 amino acids. The germline V and J ends were trimmed by 0 bases and 5 bases, with 13 bases remaining between them. The germline CDR1 and CDR2 sequences are SGHTA and FQGNSA. Written as DNA, the CDR3 is TGTGCCAGCAGCTTAGCTCCAGGGCGCGGTGAGACCCAGTACTTC. It is translated as CASSLAPGRGETQYF.

The gene calls are TRBV9 and TRBJ2-2; unclear D gene. V lost 0 bases to trimming and J lost 6 bases, with 9 bases between them. There are 14 residues in the CDR3. The germline CDR1 and CDR2 sequences are SGDLS and YYNGEE. CDR3 region: CASSVVVRSGELFF. The CDR3 DNA reads TGTGCCAGCAGCGTAGTAGTTAGGTCCGGGGAGCTGTTTTTT.

A few counts support this clonotype. The V and J genes are TRBV7-2 and TRBJ2-1, with 10 bases matching TRBD2. Germline V gene lookup returns CDR1 SGHTA and CDR2 FQGNSA. This CDR3 comprises 17 residues. The J segment lost 4 bases and the V segment lost 0 bases, leaving 6 bases of the junction unmatched. The chain's CDR3 is CASSLAGSGGTYNEQFF. The CDR3 bases are TGTGCCAGCAGCTTAGCGGGTAGCGGGGGGACTTACAATGAGCAGTTCTTC.

The chain recombines TRBV28 with TRBJ2-3; TRBD2 agrees at 8 bases. Germline loops: CDR1 MDHEN, CDR2 SYDVKM. J was trimmed by 2 bases and V by 3 bases; bases with no gene match: 10. The CDR3 extends over 17 amino acids. The CDR3 is CASSLLGGGLLTDTQYF. The CDR3 region has the DNA TGTGCCAGCAGTTTGTTGGGCGGGGGGCTTCTCACAGATACGCAGTATTTT.

This clonotype was counted ten times or more. At one end, the junction sequence differs from germline, possibly due to a read error. The gene calls are TRBV7-7 and TRBJ2-5; TRBD1 matches 10 bases. Germline V gene sequence: CDR1 SSHAT, CDR2 FNYEAQ (reference sequence). This CDR3 spans 14 amino acids. CDR3 protein: CASSPTTGGETQYF. CDR3 nucleotide sequence: TGTGCTAGCAGCCCCACGACAGGGGGCGAGACCCAGTACTTC.

A few counts support this clonotype. J is TRBJ2-2 and V is TRBV27; D possibly corresponds to TRBD2 (7 bases). Germline CDR1 is MNHEY and CDR2 is SMNVEV (reference sequence). V was trimmed by 7 bases and J by 2 bases, leaving 17 bases between them. The CDR3 runs to 16 residues. The CDR3 DNA reads as TGTGCCAGCACCCGGGTTCGGGGGGCCAACACCGGGGAGCTGTTTTTT. This translates into CASTRVRGANTGELFF.

The chain joins TRBV29-1 to TRBJ1-1, with TRBD1 matching 8 bases. There are 14 residues in the CDR3. In germline, CDR1 is SQVTM, CDR2 ANQGSEA. Trimming removed 6 bases from V and 1 base from J; junction bases left unmatched: 7. CDR3 DNA sequence: TGCAGCGTGCCGACAGGGGACGCGAACACTGAAGCTTTCTTT. Amino acid sequence: CSVPTGDANTEAFF.

The rearrangement uses TRBV21-1 and TRBJ1-5. TRBV21-1 is given as a pseudogene. The CDR3 runs 14 residues. DNA for the CDR3: TGTGCCAGCAGCCCGATCCGGAGGAATCAGCCCCAGCATTTT. It is translated as CASSPIRRNQPQHF.

This clonotype was recorded at least ten times. The chain uses TRBV5-6 and TRBJ2-1; no clear D. The V end was cut by 4 bases, the J end by 3 bases, with 11 bases between. CDR1 is SGHDT, CDR2 YYEEEE, per germline. The CDR3 contains 14 residues. CDR3 residues: CASSPSFLYNEQFF. CDR3 nucleotide sequence: TGTGCCAGCAGCCCCTCCTTCCTCTACAATGAGCAGTTCTTC.

This clonotype was recorded many times. The chain combines TRBV6-6 with TRBJ1-5; 10 nucleotides match TRBD1. Germline-derived CDR1 and CDR2 are MNHNY and SVGAGI (reference sequence). V was pared by 4 bases and J by 5 bases, with 11 bases of the junction left unmatched. The CDR3 totals 17 residues. CDR3 in DNA: TGTGCCAGCAGTTGGGGGACAGGGGCCGAGGTCCATCAGCCCCAGCATTTT. Its protein product is CASSWGTGAEVHQPQHF.

The chain is built from TRBV20-1 and TRBJ1-3; no clear D gene. V was clipped by 3 bases and J by 2 bases, with 8 bases between them. The CDR3 loop spans 13 amino acids. Germline V gene data show CDR1 as DFQATT and CDR2 as SNEGSKA (reference sequence). In DNA, the CDR3 is TGCAGTGCTAGGCTCATAGCTGGAAACACCATATATTTT. Translated: CSARLIAGNTIYF.

This clonotype turned up a few times. This rearrangement joins TRBV6-2 or TRBV6-3 to TRBJ2-1; 10 nucleotides agree with TRBD2. Trimming removed 6 bases from V and 0 bases from J; junction bases left unmatched: 14. The V gene's germline CDR1 is MNHEY and CDR2 SVGEGT. CDR3 length: 19 residues. The chain's CDR3 is CASRRPGLAGESSYNEQFF. CDR3 bases: TGTGCCAGCAGACGTCCAGGGCTAGCGGGGGAAAGCTCCTACAATGAGCAGTTCTTC.

In this sample, this clonotype turned up many times. The J gene is TRBJ1-1, the V gene TRBV6-5; D possibly corresponds to TRBD1 (5 bases). The CDR3 totals 15 residues. Germline CDR1 and CDR2: MNHEY and SVGAGI. Trimming stripped 2 bases from V and 2 bases from J, with 12 bases between. CDR3 sequence (DNA): TGTGCCAGCAGTTACGGAGCGACAGAAAACACTGAAGCTTTCTTT. Its translation: CASSYGATENTEAFF.

This clonotype was counted a few times. This chain connects TRBV6-1 to TRBJ2-1, with 10 bases that match TRBD2. This CDR3 has 14 residues. Germline CDR1 is MNHNS and CDR2 is SASEGT. V was clipped by 7 bases and J by 6 bases; unmatched bases: 6. CDR3 DNA: TGTGCCAGCATCAGCGGGGGGGCCGGCAATGAGCAGTTCTTC. This translates into CASISGGAGNEQFF.

This CDR3 is CSAGKGNEKLFF. As DNA, the CDR3 is TGCAGTGCTGGGAAGGGGAATGAAAAACTGTTTTTT. V gene TRBV20-1 combines with J gene TRBJ1-4; a possible D gene is TRBD1 (5 bases). The CDR3 runs to 12 residues. Deletions cut 5 bases from V and 5 bases from J, with 9 bases between. Germline CDR1 is DFQATT and CDR2 is SNEGSKA (reference sequence).

This chain connects TRBV4-2 to TRBJ2-2; TRBD1 is a possible D gene (6 bases). CDR3 length equals 17 residues. Per germline, CDR1 LGHNA and CDR2 YNFKEQ. V shed 0 bases and J shed 4 bases, with 15 bases lying between them. CDR3 in DNA: TGTGCCAGCAGCCAAGATCTGACCACAGGGCTCACCGGGGAGCTGTTTTTT. This sequence encodes CASSQDLTTGLTGELFF.

The chain is built from TRBV6-5 and TRBJ1-6; D is uncertain. V was cut by 7 bases and J by 10 bases, with 20 bases left in between. This CDR3 comprises 15 residues. CDR1 is MNHEY and CDR2 is SVGAGI in the germline V gene. CDR3 residues: CASTQSEAYRSPLHF. The CDR3 DNA follows: TGTGCCAGCACCCAATCCGAGGCCTACCGGTCACCCCTCCACTTT.

The chain uses TRBV5-1 and TRBJ2-2; 8 bases fit TRBD2. The trim removed 3 bases at V and 3 bases at J, leaving 10 bases unmatched. The CDR3 has 17 amino acids. In germline, CDR1 is SGHRS, CDR2 YFSETQ. The CDR3 spells CASSSPPLRGDTGELFF. In nucleotides, the CDR3 is TGCGCCAGCAGCTCCCCGCCCCTGCGGGGGGACACCGGGGAGCTGTTTTTT.

This clonotype was seen ten or more times. The rearrangement joins TRBV7-9 to TRBJ1-1; 7 bases are shared with TRBD1. Losses at the gene ends were 5 bases for V and 2 bases for J; bases not matched to a gene: 5. Germline assignment: CDR1 SEHNR and CDR2 FQNEAQ (reference sequence). CDR3 length: 14 amino acids. In nucleotides, the CDR3 is TGTGCCAGCAGCCGAGGACAGGTCAACACTGAAGCTTTCTTT. This encodes CASSRGQVNTEAFF. Full variable domain (remainder filled in from reference TRBV7-9 and TRBJ1-1): DTGVSQNPRHKITKRGQNVTFRCDPISEHNRLYWYRQTLGQGPEFLTYFQNEAQLEKSRLLSDRFSAERPKGSFSTLEIQRTEQGDSAMYLCASSRGQVNTEAFFGQGTRLTVV.